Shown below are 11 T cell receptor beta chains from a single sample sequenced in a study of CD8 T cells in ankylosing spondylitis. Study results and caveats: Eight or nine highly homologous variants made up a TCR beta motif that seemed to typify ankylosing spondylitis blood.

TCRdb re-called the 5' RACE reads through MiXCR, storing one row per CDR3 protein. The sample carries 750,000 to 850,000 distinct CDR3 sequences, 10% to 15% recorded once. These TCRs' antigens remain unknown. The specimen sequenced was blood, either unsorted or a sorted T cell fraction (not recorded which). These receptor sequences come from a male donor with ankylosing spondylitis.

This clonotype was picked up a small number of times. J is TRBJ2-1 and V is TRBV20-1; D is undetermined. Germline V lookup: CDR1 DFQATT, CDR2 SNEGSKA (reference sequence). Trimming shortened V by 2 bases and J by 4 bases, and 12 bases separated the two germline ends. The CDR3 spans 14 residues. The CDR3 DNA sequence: TGCAGTGCTAGACCTAGATGGGGTTACAATGAGCAGTTCTTC. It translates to CSARPRWGYNEQFF.

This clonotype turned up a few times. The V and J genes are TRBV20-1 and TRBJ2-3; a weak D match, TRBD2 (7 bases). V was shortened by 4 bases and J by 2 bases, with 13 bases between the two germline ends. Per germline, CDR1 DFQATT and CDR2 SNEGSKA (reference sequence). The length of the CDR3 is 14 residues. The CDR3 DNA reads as TGCAGTGCTACTAAGGGGGGGATCACAGATACGCAGTATTTT. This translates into CSATKGGITDTQYF.

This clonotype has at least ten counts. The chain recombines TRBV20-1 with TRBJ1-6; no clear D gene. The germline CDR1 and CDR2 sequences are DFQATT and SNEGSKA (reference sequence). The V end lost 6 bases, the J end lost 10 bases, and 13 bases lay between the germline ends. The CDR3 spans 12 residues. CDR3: CSAGNSGSPLHF. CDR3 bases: TGCAGTGCAGGGAATTCCGGATCACCCCTCCACTTT.

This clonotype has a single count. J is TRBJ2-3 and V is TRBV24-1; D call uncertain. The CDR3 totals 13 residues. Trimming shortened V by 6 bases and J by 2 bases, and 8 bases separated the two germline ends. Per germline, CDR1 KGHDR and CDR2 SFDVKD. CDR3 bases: TGTGCCACCAGTAAGTCCCCCACAGATACGCAGTATTTT. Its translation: CATSKSPTDTQYF.

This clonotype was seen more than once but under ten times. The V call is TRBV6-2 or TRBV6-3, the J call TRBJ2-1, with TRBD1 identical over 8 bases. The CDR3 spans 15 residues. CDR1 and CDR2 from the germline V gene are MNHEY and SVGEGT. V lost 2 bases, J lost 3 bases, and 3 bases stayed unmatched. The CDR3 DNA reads TGTGCCAGCAGTTACCAGGGGGCTTTCTACAATGAGCAGTTCTTC. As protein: CASSYQGAFYNEQFF.

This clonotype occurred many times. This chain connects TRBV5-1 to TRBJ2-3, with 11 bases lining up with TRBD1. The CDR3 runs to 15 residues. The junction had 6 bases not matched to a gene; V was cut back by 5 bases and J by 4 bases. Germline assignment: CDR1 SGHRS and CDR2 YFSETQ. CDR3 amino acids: CASRYGQGAADTQYF. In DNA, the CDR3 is TGCGCCAGCAGATACGGACAGGGGGCCGCAGATACGCAGTATTTT.

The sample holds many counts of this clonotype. The CDR3 is CASSGGQGGAGELFF. The CDR3 DNA follows: TGTGCCAGCAGCGGGGGACAGGGTGGTGCCGGGGAGCTGTTTTTT. V gene TRBV7-2 combines with J gene TRBJ2-2, with TRBD1 matching over 9 bases. The V gene's germline CDR1 is SGHTA and CDR2 FQGNSA. V lost 5 bases to trimming and J lost 6 bases; unmatched junction nucleotides: 7. The length of the CDR3 is 15 residues.

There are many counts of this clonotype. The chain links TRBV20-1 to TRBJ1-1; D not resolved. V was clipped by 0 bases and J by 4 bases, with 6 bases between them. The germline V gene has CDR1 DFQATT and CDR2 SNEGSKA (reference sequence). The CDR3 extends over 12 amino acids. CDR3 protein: CSARDWVTEAFF. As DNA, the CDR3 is TGCAGTGCTAGAGATTGGGTCACTGAAGCTTTCTTT.

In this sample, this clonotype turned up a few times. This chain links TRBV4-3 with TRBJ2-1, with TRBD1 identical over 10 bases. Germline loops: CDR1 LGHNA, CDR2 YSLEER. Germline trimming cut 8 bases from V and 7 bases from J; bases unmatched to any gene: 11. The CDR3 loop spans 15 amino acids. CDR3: CASGLDRGEWNEQFF. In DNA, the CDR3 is TGCGCCAGCGGCCTGGACAGGGGGGAGTGGAATGAGCAGTTCTTC.

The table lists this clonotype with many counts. CDR3 loop: CSARQPAVTEAFF. CDR3 nucleotides: TGCAGTGCTAGACAGCCCGCCGTCACTGAAGCTTTCTTT. The V and J genes are TRBV20-1 and TRBJ1-1; D unclear. The CDR3 consists of 13 residues. V was trimmed by 2 bases and J by 4 bases, leaving 11 bases between them. Per the germline V gene, CDR1 is DFQATT and CDR2 is SNEGSKA (reference sequence).

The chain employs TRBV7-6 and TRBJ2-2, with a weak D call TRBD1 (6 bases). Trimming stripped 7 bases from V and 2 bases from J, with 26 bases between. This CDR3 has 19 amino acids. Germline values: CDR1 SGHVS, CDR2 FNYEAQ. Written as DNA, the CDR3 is TGTGCCAGCACGCTTGGTAGTGTGATAGGACAGCGAAACACCGGGGAGCTGTTTTTT. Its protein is CASTLGSVIGQRNTGELFF.